This entry concerns a single T cell receptor beta chain. This record comes from a study of technical replicates of blood from four donors. Germline-derived CDR1 and CDR2 are MNHEY and SMNVEV (reference sequence). The CDR3 loop spans 13 amino acids. Deletions cut 9 bases from V and 2 bases from J, with 14 bases between. Clones were sequenced by immunoSEQ multiplex PCR, and TCRdb holds only the in-frame ones, with some missing. Of tens of thousands of clones in the sample, 90% to 95% were seen once. The sample consisted of T cells isolated from PBMCs. The chain has TRBV27 and TRBJ2-7; D is perhaps TRBD1 (6 bases). The clonotype comes from a human donor in good health. CDR3 DNA: TGTGCCAGTTCCCGGGACACCCCCTACGAGCAGTACTTC. This gives the protein CASSRDTPYEQYF.